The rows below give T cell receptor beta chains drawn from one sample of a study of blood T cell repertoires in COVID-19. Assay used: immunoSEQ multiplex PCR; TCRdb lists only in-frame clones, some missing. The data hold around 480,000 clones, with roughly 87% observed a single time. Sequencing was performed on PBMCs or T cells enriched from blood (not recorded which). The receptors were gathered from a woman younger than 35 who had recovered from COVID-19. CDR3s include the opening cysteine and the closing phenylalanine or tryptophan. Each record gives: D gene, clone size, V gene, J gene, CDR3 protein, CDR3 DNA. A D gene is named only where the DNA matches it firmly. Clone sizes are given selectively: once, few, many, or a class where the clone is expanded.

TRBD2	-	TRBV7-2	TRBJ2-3	CASSSSGGPDTQYF	TGTGCCAGCAGCAGTAGCGGGGGGCCAGATACGCAGTATTTT
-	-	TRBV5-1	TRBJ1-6	CASSLGRSNSPLHF	TGCGCCAGCAGCTTGGGGAGGAGCAATTCACCCCTCCACTTT
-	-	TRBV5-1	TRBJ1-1	CASSPMGGGNTEAFF	TGCGCCAGCAGCCCAATGGGAGGGGGGAACACTGAAGCTTTCTTT
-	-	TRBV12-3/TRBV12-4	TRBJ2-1	CASSPTWSNEQFF	TGTGCCAGCAGCCCGACTTGGAGTAATGAGCAGTTCTTC
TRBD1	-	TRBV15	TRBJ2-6	CATRDRVAGANVLTF	TGTGCCACCCGAGACAGGGTAGCTGGGGCCAACGTCCTGACTTTC
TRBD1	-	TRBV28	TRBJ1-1	CASRVNRGRTEAFF	TGTGCCAGCAGAGTAAACAGGGGCCGGACTGAAGCTTTCTTT
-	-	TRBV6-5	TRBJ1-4	CASRRVGADEKLFF	TGTGCCAGCAGGCGAGTGGGGGCAGATGAAAAACTGTTTTTT
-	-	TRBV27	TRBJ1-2	CASSLRQGIGYTF	TGTGCCAGCAGTTTACGCCAGGGGATTGGCTACACCTTC
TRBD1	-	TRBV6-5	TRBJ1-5	CASSWGQGAGPQHF	TGTGCCAGCAGTTGGGGGCAGGGGGCTGGGCCCCAGCATTTT
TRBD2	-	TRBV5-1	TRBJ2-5	CASSLTSGEEETQYF	TGCGCCAGCAGCTTAACTAGCGGGGAGGAAGAGACCCAGTACTTC
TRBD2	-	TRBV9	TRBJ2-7	CASSVGTSGALPNEQYF	TGTGCCAGCAGCGTTGGGACTAGCGGGGCCCTACCGAACGAGCAGTACTTC
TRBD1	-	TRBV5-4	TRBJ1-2	CASTLTGGIPGYTF	TGTGCCAGCACCCTGACAGGGGGCATCCCTGGCTACACCTTC
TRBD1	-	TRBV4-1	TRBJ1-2	CASSQVQTGGYGYTF	TGCGCCAGCAGCCAAGTCCAGACAGGGGGGTATGGCTACACCTTC
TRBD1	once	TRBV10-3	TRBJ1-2	CAITGQGRNGYTF	TGTGCCATCACCGGACAGGGACGGAATGGCTACACCTTC
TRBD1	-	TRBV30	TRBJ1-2	CAWSPDRGLYGYTF	TGTGCCTGGAGTCCGGACAGGGGGCTTTATGGCTACACCTTC
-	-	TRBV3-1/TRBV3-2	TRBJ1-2	CASSPQRGGYGYTF	TGTGCCAGCAGCCCCCAGAGGGGAGGGTATGGCTACACCTTC
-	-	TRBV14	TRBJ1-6	CASSFRRGPFEGSYNSPLHF	TGTGCCAGCAGCTTCAGAAGAGGGCCCTTCGAGGGCTCCTATAATTCACCCCTCCACTTT
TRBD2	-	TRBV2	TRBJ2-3	CASYTRGGTQYF	TGTGCCAGCTACACACGCGGGGGTACGCAGTATTTT
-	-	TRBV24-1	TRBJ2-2	CATSDYRQTNTGELFF	TGTGCCACCAGTGATTATCGCCAGACTAACACCGGGGAGCTGTTTTTT
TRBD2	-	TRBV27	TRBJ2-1	CASSPGTSGRNEQFF	TGTGCCAGCAGTCCTGGGACTAGCGGGAGGAATGAGCAGTTCTTC
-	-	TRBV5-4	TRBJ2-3	CASSLVGSFTDTQYF	TGTGCCAGCAGCTTGGTGGGCAGCTTCACAGATACGCAGTATTTT
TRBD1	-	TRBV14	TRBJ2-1	CASSQAGTAYNEQFF	TGTGCCAGCAGCCAAGCCGGGACAGCCTACAATGAGCAGTTCTTC
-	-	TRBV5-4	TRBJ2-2	CASSLEQGGTGELFF	TGTGCCAGCAGCTTGGAGCAGGGAGGCACCGGGGAGCTGTTTTTT
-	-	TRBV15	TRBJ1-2	CATSSTFDGGGYTF	TGTGCCACCAGCTCCACCTTCGATGGGGGCGGCTACACCTTC
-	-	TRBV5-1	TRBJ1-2	CASSLTSRSTINYGYTF	TGCGCCAGCAGCTTGACTAGTCGGAGCACTATTAACTATGGCTACACCTTC
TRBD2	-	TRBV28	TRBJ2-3	CASSSRGGSRQDTQYF	TGTGCCAGCAGTTCACGCGGGGGTTCCAGACAAGATACGCAGTATTTT
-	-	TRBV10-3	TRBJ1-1	CAISDIEGHGTEAFF	TGTGCCATCAGTGATATCGAGGGTCACGGCACTGAAGCTTTCTTT
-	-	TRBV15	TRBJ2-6	CAHQGAPPGANVLTF	TGTGCCCACCAAGGGGCCCCACCTGGGGCCAACGTCCTGACTTTC